Only a few counts were recorded for the clone carrying this T cell receptor (beta chain). Its antigen is undetermined. From germline, CDR1 is MNHNY and CDR2 SVGAGI (reference sequence). This CDR3 region has 12 residues. Between the trimmed V and J ends, which lost 6 bases and 9 bases, there was a span of 12 bases. The entry originates in a study of T-cell memory formation after mild COVID-19. Study-wide findings and caveats: Cross-reactive memory apparently joined, as some responding clones appeared in pre-infection memory. For contracting clones, CD4+ ones sat mainly in CM and EM, CD8+ in EMRA. Clones that shrank (day 15 to 85) were balanced CD4/CD8, whereas later expanders leaned CD4+. Confirmation was lacking for SARS-CoV-2 specificity of second-wave clones that peaked on day 37.

TCRdb reanalysed the 5' RACE reads using MiXCR and keeps one entry per CDR3 protein. Of around 200,000 distinct CDR3 sequences detected, over 9.5% appear once; the ten largest clones hold around 3.4%. The source of this sequence is a young man who had mild COVID-19 (a few samples of this study predate the infection). Cell type and time point are not known. Source material: PBMCs or a T cell subset sorted from them (not recorded which). The chain employs TRBV6-6 and TRBJ1-5; D unclear. CDR3 in amino acids: CASSVQGWPQHF. The CDR3, as DNA: TGTGCCAGCAGCGTACAAGGGTGGCCCCAGCATTTT.